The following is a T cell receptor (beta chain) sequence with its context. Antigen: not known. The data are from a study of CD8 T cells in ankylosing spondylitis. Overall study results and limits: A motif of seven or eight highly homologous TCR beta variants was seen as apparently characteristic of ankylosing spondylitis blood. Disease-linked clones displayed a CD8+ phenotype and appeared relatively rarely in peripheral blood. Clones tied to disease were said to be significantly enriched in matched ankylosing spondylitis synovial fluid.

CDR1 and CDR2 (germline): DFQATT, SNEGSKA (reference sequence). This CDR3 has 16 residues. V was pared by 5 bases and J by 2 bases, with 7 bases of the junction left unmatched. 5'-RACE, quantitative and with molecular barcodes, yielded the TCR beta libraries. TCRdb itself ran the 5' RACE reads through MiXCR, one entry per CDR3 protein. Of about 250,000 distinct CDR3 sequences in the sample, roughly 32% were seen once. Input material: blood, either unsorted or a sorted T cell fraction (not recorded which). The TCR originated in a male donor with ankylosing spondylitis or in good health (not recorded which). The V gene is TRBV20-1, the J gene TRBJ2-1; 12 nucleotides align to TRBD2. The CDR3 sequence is CSAPRASGGAYNEQFF. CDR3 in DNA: TGCAGTGCTCCCCGGGCTAGCGGGGGGGCCTACAATGAGCAGTTCTTC.